This is a list of T cell receptor beta chains from one sample in a study of T-cell reconstitution after alpha-beta-depleted transplantation in children. In TCRdb, the PCR reads were re-called with MiXCR into one record per CDR3 protein. The sample records around 400,000 distinct CDR3 sequences, approximately 20% being singletons. Here the sequenced sample was PBMCs from the stem cell graft donor, taken from the stem cell graft. The receptors derive from a human donor who donated a stem cell graft to a child with acute myeloid leukemia. Both conserved end residues are part of each CDR3. Fields, in order: D gene, J gene, clone size, V gene, CDR3 DNA, CDR3 protein. D genes are given only for firm matches. Not all rows give a size; the values are once, few, many and, for expanded clones, a class.

- | TRBJ2-1 | few | TRBV5-1 | TGCGCCAGCAGCCCCATGCTAGACAATGAGCAGTTCTTC | CASSPMLDNEQFF
TRBD1 | TRBJ2-2 | - | TRBV12-3/TRBV12-4 | TGTGCCAGCAGCCGGACAGGGGGAGTTGTCGGGGAGCTGTTTTTT | CASSRTGGVVGELFF
- | TRBJ2-3 | - | TRBV10-3 | TGTGCCATCAGTGACGGGGATACGCAGTATTTT | CAISDGDTQYF
- | TRBJ1-3 | - | TRBV20-1 | TGCAGTGCTAGAGACCCAAATTCTGGAAACACCATATATTTT | CSARDPNSGNTIYF
- | TRBJ2-7 | few | TRBV12-3/TRBV12-4 | TGTGCCAGCAGTTTTCAGGGGAGGGGGCCCCACGAGCAGTACTTC | CASSFQGRGPHEQYF
TRBD2 | TRBJ2-7 | few | TRBV7-2 | TGTGCCAGCAGCTACCGAGGGACTAGCGGGATCTACGAGCAGTACTTC | CASSYRGTSGIYEQYF
- | TRBJ1-5 | - | TRBV11-2 | TGTGCCAGCAGCTTAATAGGAAGTAGTCATCGGCCCCAGCATTTT | CASSLIGSSHRPQHF
- | TRBJ1-2 | many | TRBV12-3/TRBV12-4 | TGTGCCAGCAGTTTCAGTGAATATGGCTACACCTTC | CASSFSEYGYTF
TRBD1 | TRBJ2-3 | - | TRBV24-1 | TGTGCCACCAGTGAGGGGACAGGGGTTGAGGGCACAGATACGCAGTATTTT | CATSEGTGVEGTDTQYF
- | TRBJ2-1 | many | TRBV7-9 | TGTGCCAGCAGCTCCCGGGGGCGAGGCTCCTACAATGAGCAGTTCTTC | CASSSRGRGSYNEQFF
- | TRBJ2-7 | many | TRBV4-3 | TGTGCCAGCAGCCAAGATAGGAGTTACGAGCAGTACTTC | CASSQDRSYEQYF